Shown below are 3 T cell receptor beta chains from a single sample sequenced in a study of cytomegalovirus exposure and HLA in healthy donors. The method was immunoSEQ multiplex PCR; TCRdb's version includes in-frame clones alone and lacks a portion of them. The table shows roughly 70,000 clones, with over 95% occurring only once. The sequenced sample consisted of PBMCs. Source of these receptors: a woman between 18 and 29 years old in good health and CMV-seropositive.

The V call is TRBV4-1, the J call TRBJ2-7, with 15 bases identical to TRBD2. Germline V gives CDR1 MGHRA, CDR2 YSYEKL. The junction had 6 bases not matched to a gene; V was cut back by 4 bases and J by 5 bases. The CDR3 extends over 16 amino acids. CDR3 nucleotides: TGCGCCAGCAGCCGCGTAGGGACTAGCGGGAGGAACGAGCAGTACTTC. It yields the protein CASSRVGTSGRNEQYF.

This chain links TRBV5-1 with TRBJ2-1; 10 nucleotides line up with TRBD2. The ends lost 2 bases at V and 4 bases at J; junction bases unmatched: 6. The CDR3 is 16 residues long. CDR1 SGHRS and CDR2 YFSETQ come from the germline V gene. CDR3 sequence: CASSFEAGGTYNEQFF. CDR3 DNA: TGCGCCAGCAGCTTCGAAGCGGGAGGGACATACAATGAGCAGTTCTTC.

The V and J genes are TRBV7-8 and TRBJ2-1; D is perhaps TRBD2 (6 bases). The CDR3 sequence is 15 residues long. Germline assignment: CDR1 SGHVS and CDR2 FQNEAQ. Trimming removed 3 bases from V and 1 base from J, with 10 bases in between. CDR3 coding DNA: TGTGCCAGCAGCTTCCGGGACTTATCCTACAATGAGCAGTTCTTC. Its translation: CASSFRDLSYNEQFF.